The 27 T cell receptor beta chains given below trace back to one sample, sequenced in a study of blood T cells in healthy people across ages. Combining a sample-barcoded 5' primer with a J-beta primer mix, a second PCR ran for roughly 7 to 12 cycles. TCRdb re-analysed the 5' RACE reads in MiXCR, keeping a single row per CDR3 protein. The sample carries fewer than 2,000,000 distinct CDR3 sequences, more than 35% recorded once. Sequenced input: blood. Receptor source: a human donor in good health.

This clonotype has a handful of counts. The rearrangement links TRBV11-2 to TRBJ2-1, with 9 nucleotides matching TRBD2. The germline gives CDR1 SGHAT, CDR2 FQNNGV. J was trimmed by 3 bases and V by 5 bases; bases with no gene match: 8. CDR3 length equals 16 residues. In DNA form, the CDR3 reads TGTGCCAGCAGCCCCTTAAAGCGGGGGGTCTACAATGAGCAGTTCTTC. It specifies CASSPLKRGVYNEQFF.

This clonotype was counted between two and nine times. The V call is TRBV20-1, the J call TRBJ2-5; 12 bases are shared with TRBD2. This CDR3 is 15 amino acids long. The junction had 5 bases not matched to a gene; V was cut back by 6 bases and J by 0 bases. In germline, CDR1 is DFQATT, CDR2 SNEGSKA (reference sequence). DNA for the CDR3: TGCAGTGCGCCAACTAGCGGGGGGTACCAAGAGACCCAGTACTTC. Translated, it gives CSAPTSGGYQETQYF.

The table lists this clonotype with a few counts. The rearrangement joins TRBV30 to TRBJ1-1, with D possibly TRBD1 on 5 matching bases. The CDR3 runs 11 residues. Trimming took off 1 base at V and 11 bases at J, with 11 bases between the two ends. CDR1 is GTSNPN and CDR2 is SVGIG in the germline V gene (reference sequence). This chain's CDR3 is CAWSEGRDAFF. The CDR3 DNA reads as TGTGCCTGGAGTGAGGGCAGGGACGCTTTCTTT.

In its sample, this clonotype was seen a few times. The chain has TRBV29-1 and TRBJ2-3; 7 bases match TRBD2. From germline, CDR1 is SQVTM and CDR2 ANQGSEA. V shed 1 base, J shed 2 bases, and the junction held 6 bases outside the gene matches. The CDR3 has 15 residues. The CDR3 sequence is CSVEGNGGVTDTQYF. In DNA form, the CDR3 reads TGCAGCGTTGAAGGAAATGGGGGGGTCACAGATACGCAGTATTTT.

This clonotype was counted between two and nine times. This chain joins TRBV2 and TRBJ2-6; D is unresolved. Trimming shortened V by 2 bases and J by 0 bases, and 5 bases separated the two germline ends. This CDR3 contains 15 residues. Germline V gives CDR1 SNHLY, CDR2 FYNNEI. CDR3 in amino acids: CASSEFSSGANVLTF. Here the CDR3 DNA reads TGTGCCAGCAGTGAATTTAGCTCTGGGGCCAACGTCCTGACTTTC.

A few counts support this clonotype. The J gene is TRBJ2-3, the V gene TRBV20-1; tentatively, D is TRBD2 (6 bases). CDR3 length: 17 amino acids. Trimming pared 2 bases from V and 0 bases from J, leaving 18 bases between. Germline V gene sequence: CDR1 DFQATT, CDR2 SNEGSKA (reference sequence). The CDR3 protein is CSARSGGERDSTDTQYF. CDR3 nucleotides: TGCAGTGCTAGAAGCGGCGGGGAGAGGGATAGCACAGATACGCAGTATTTT.

This clonotype came up many times. This sequence joins TRBV18 and TRBJ2-1; D tentatively reads TRBD1 or TRBD2 (5 bases each). CDR1 and CDR2 from the germline V gene are KGHSH and LQKENI. V was clipped by 3 bases and J by 5 bases, with 8 bases between them. The CDR3 sequence is 13 residues long. CDR3: CASSPGRDNEQFF. The CDR3 bases are TGTGCCAGCTCACCGGGACGGGACAATGAGCAGTTCTTC.

J is TRBJ2-5 and V is TRBV12-3 or TRBV12-4; TRBD1 might be the D (6 bases). The better agreement between TRBJ2-7 and the DNA end casts doubt on the J call. This CDR3 has 14 amino acids. The CDR3 bases are TGTGCCAGCAGCCCACAGGGTACGCGCACCGAGCAGTACTTC. Its translation is CASSPQGTRTEQYF.

There are a few counts of this clonotype. The chain carries TRBV2 and TRBJ2-1; D possibly matches TRBD1 or TRBD2 (5 bases each). V was clipped by 4 bases and J by 0 bases, with 10 bases between them. Germline V lookup: CDR1 SNHLY, CDR2 FYNNEI. The CDR3 sequence is 15 residues long. CDR3 protein: CASSAGTPSYNEQFF. CDR3 in DNA: TGTGCCAGCAGTGCCGGGACCCCCTCCTACAATGAGCAGTTCTTC.

This clonotype was counted only a few times. The chain combines TRBV29-1 with TRBJ1-2, with TRBD1 matching 7 bases. CDR3 size: 11 residues. In germline, CDR1 is SQVTM, CDR2 ANQGSEA. The V gene end was trimmed by 2 bases and the J gene end by 8 bases; junction bases not matched to a gene: 2. The CDR3 DNA follows: TGCAGCGTTGAATGGACAGGCGGCTACACCTTC. It encodes CSVEWTGGYTF.

This chain joins TRBV20-1 and TRBJ2-3, with 13 bases identical to TRBD2. Germline assignment: CDR1 DFQATT and CDR2 SNEGSKA (reference sequence). The CDR3 consists of 15 residues. The CDR3 sequence: CSPRGLAGGTDTQYF. The DNA of the CDR3 is TGCAGCCCCCGCGGACTAGCGGGGGGCACAGATACGCAGTATTTT.

This clonotype was recorded a few times. The junction departs from the called germline gene at one end, perhaps through a read error. J is TRBJ1-2 and V is TRBV4-2; no clear D. The CDR3 loop spans 13 amino acids. Per germline, CDR1 LGHNA and CDR2 YNFKEQ. The CDR3 region has the DNA TGTGCCGGCAGCCAAGTCCCTAACTATGGCTACACCTTC. This gives the protein CAGSQVPNYGYTF.

The V call is TRBV7-2, the J call TRBJ1-5; D not certain. Germline CDR1 SGHTA, CDR2 FQGNSA. The CDR3 runs to 13 residues. Trimming removed 4 bases from V and 6 bases from J, with 10 bases in between. The DNA of the CDR3 is TGTGCCAGCAGCTCATGGGAGGGTCAGCCCCAGCATTTT. This gives the protein CASSSWEGQPQHF. The whole variable domain, remainder taken from reference TRBV7-2 and TRBJ1-5, is GAGVSQSPSNKVTEKGKDVELRCDPISGHTALYWYRQSLGQGLEFLIYFQGNSAPDKSGLPSDRFSAERTGGSVSTLTIQRTQQEDSAVYLCASSSWEGQPQHFGDGTRLSIL.

This clonotype was counted a few times. CDR3 region: CASSPGALGRNEQFF. CDR3 sequence (DNA): TGCGCCAGCAGCCCCGGGGCCCTAGGGAGGAATGAGCAGTTCTTC. The V gene is TRBV5-1, the J gene TRBJ2-1; maybe TRBD2 (6 bases). This CDR3 has 15 amino acids. CDR1 is SGHRS and CDR2 is YFSETQ in the germline V gene. Trimming stripped 4 bases from V and 7 bases from J, with 18 bases between.

The count of this clonotype is one. The J gene is TRBJ1-5, the V gene TRBV19; D is uncertain. This CDR3 comprises 13 residues. CDR1 LNHDA and CDR2 SQIVND come from the germline V gene (reference sequence). Between the trimmed V and J ends, which lost 2 bases and 7 bases, there was a span of 9 bases. Here the CDR3 reads CASSIQVQQPQHF. CDR3 DNA sequence: TGTGCCAGTAGTATACAGGTCCAACAGCCCCAGCATTTT.

The J gene is TRBJ2-4, the V gene TRBV11-2; D call uncertain. The J call is in doubt because the DNA end fits TRBJ2-7 better. Per germline, CDR1 SGHAT and CDR2 FQNNGV. This CDR3 has 12 residues. The CDR3 spells CASSLYRHEQYF. As DNA, the CDR3 is TGTGCCAGCAGCTTATACCGACACGAGCAGTACTTC.

As concerns this clonotype: A read error may account for a junction end that differs from germline. This chain links TRBV10-3 with TRBJ2-1; TRBD2 matches 9 bases. Germline V gives CDR1 ENHRY, CDR2 SYGVKD. The CDR3 loop spans 15 amino acids. The CDR3, as DNA: TGTGTCATCAGACAGCGGGGGGCGACATACAATGAGCAGTTCTTC. It translates to CVIRQRGATYNEQFF.

This clonotype appeared a few times. The chain employs TRBV7-2 and TRBJ1-5; unclear D gene. Trimming cost V 5 bases and J 7 bases, with 12 bases left between them. CDR3 length: 13 amino acids. Looked up from germline, CDR1 is SGHTA and CDR2 is FQGNSA. CDR3 in amino acids: CASSPTIGQPQHF. CDR3 in DNA: TGTGCCAGCAGCCCGACAATAGGGCAGCCCCAGCATTTT.

Turning to this clonotype: In this CDR3 the conserved last residue, phenylalanine or tryptophan, is missing, so a read error is likely. The rearrangement uses TRBV7-3 and TRBJ2-4; tentative D call: TRBD2 (6 bases). Near its end, the DNA agrees better with TRBJ2-7, so the J call may be wrong. Germline V gives CDR1 SGHTA, CDR2 FQGTGA. The CDR3 length is 12 residues. Written as DNA, the CDR3 is TGTGCCAGCAGCTCCGCGGGGTTCGAGCAGTACTTA. Translation: CASSSAGFEQYL.

The J gene is TRBJ2-1, the V gene TRBV20-1; D remains ambiguous. The assigned J gene may be wrong: the sequence end matches TRBJ2-7 better. CDR3 length: 14 amino acids. CDR1 and CDR2 from the germline V gene are DFQATT and SNEGSKA (reference sequence). CDR3 residues: CSARSGPLVYEQYF. DNA of the CDR3: TGCAGTGCTAGGTCAGGTCCCCTGGTCTACGAGCAGTACTTC.

The gene calls are TRBV12-3 or TRBV12-4 and TRBJ1-1, with D possibly matching TRBD1 (5 bases). The CDR3 extends over 14 amino acids. The V gene lost 7 bases and the J gene lost 5 bases, with 17 bases spanning the gap. CDR3 in DNA: TGTGCCAGCACTCGCATAGGGGTACAAACTGAAGCTTTCTTT. Its protein is CASTRIGVQTEAFF.

Comments on this clonotype: At one boundary the junction diverges from the germline segment, which might be a read error. The V gene is TRBV7-2, the J gene TRBJ2-1, with D possibly being TRBD2 (5 bases). The CDR3 sequence is 15 residues long. Germline V gene data show CDR1 as SGHTA and CDR2 as FQGNSA. This CDR3 is CASSLAVSGKNEKFF. CDR3 DNA sequence: TGTGCCAGCAGCTTAGCAGTATCGGGGAAGAATGAGAAGTTCTTC.

This clonotype was seen only a few times. The chain recombines TRBV5-4 with TRBJ1-2; D not resolved. V was shortened by 4 bases and J by 1 base, with 17 bases between the two germline ends. CDR3 size: 16 residues. Germline CDR1 and CDR2: SGHNT and YYREEE (reference sequence). The CDR3 loop reads CASSPMGGNDNYGYTF. CDR3 in DNA: TGTGCCAGCAGCCCCATGGGAGGGAATGATAACTATGGCTACACCTTC.

This clonotype was observed a few times. The rearrangement uses TRBV4-2 and TRBJ2-1, with 11 bases aligning to TRBD2. In germline, CDR1 is LGHNA, CDR2 YNFKEQ. Trimming cost V 4 bases and J 4 bases; bases outside gene matches: 6. This CDR3 spans 16 amino acids. Here the CDR3 reads CASSPGLADEYNEQFF. The CDR3, as DNA: TGTGCCAGCAGCCCGGGACTAGCGGACGAATACAATGAGCAGTTCTTC.

With regard to this clonotype: At one end the junction does not follow the germline gene, possibly because of a read error. V usage is TRBV4-1 and J usage is TRBJ2-4, with a weak D call TRBD1 (7 bases). The CDR3 loop spans 14 amino acids. The V gene's germline CDR1 is MGHRA and CDR2 YSYEKL. CDR3 region: CAGSQVQGGIFQYF. CDR3 nucleotide sequence: TGCGCCGGCAGCCAAGTTCAGGGGGGTATATTTCAGTACTTC.

This clonotype appeared many times. The chain recombines TRBV5-1 with TRBJ1-1, with TRBD1 as a possible D gene (5 bases). The CDR3 runs 14 residues. Germline assignment: CDR1 SGHRS and CDR2 YFSETQ. With 4 bases removed from V and 2 bases from J, the gap between germline ends came to 12 bases. Here the CDR3 DNA reads TGCGCCAGCAGCCCCTGGGGGGGAAACACTGAAGCTTTCTTT. As protein: CASSPWGGNTEAFF.

This sequence joins TRBV6-2 or TRBV6-3 and TRBJ2-1; 10 bases match TRBD1. V dropped 5 bases and J dropped 2; count of bases not matched to a gene: 6. Germline loops: CDR1 MNHEY, CDR2 SVGEGT. This CDR3 spans 16 amino acids. In DNA form, the CDR3 reads TGTGCCAGCAGTGAGACCGGGACAGGGGCCTACAATGAGCAGTTCTTC. Protein: CASSETGTGAYNEQFF.